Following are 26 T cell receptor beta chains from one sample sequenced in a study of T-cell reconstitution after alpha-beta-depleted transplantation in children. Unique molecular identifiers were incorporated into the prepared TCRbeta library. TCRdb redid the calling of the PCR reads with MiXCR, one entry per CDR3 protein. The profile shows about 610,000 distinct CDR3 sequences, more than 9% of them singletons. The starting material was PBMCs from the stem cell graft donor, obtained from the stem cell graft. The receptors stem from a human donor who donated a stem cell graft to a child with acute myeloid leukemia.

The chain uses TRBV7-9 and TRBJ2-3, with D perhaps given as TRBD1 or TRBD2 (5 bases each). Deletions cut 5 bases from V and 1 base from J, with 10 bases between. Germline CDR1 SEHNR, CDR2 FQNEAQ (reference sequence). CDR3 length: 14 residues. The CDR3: CASSPKGRTDTQYF. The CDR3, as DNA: TGTGCCAGCAGCCCAAAGGGACGCACAGATACGCAGTATTTT.

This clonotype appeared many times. The CDR3 reads CARTSGRRVYNEQFF. The CDR3 bases are TGTGCCAGGACTAGCGGGAGGAGGGTCTACAATGAGCAGTTCTTC. This chain uses TRBV6-1 with TRBJ2-1, with TRBD2 identical over 13 bases. The length of the CDR3 is 15 residues. Germline V lookup: CDR1 MNHNS, CDR2 SASEGT. The V segment lost 9 bases and the J segment 3 bases; nucleotides outside the gene matches: 5.

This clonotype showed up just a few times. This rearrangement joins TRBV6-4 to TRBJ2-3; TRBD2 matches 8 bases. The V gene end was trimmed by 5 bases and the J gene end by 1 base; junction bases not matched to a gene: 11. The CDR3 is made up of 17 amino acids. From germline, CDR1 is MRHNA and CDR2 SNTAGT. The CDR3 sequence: CASSRVAGGRGTDTQYF. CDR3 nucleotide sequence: TGTGCCAGCAGTCGTGTGGCGGGAGGCCGCGGCACAGATACGCAGTATTTT.

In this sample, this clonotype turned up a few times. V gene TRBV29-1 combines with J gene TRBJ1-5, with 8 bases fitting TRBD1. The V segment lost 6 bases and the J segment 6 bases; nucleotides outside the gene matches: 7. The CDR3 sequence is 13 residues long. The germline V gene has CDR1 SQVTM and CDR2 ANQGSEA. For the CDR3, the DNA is TGCAGCGTAACCAGGGGGCTGGGTCAGCCCCAGCATTTT. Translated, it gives CSVTRGLGQPQHF.

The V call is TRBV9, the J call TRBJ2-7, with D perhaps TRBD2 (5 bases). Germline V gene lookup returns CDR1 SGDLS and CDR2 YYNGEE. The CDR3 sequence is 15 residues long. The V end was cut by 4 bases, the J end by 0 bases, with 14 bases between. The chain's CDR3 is CASSPEPGSSYEQYF. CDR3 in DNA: TGTGCCAGCAGCCCTGAGCCGGGGAGCTCCTACGAGCAGTACTTC.

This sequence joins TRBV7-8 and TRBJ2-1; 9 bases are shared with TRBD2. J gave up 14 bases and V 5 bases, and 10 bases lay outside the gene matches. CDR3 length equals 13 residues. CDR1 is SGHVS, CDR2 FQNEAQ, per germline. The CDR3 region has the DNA TGTGCCAGCAGCCTAGGGCTAGCGGGGCGGGAGTTCTTC. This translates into CASSLGLAGREFF.

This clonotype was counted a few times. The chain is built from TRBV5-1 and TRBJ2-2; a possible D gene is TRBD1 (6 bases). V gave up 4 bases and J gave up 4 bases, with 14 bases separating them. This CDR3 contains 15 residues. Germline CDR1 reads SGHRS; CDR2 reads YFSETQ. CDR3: CASSEGTGFTGELFF. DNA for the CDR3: TGCGCCAGCAGCGAGGGAACAGGGTTCACCGGGGAGCTGTTTTTT.

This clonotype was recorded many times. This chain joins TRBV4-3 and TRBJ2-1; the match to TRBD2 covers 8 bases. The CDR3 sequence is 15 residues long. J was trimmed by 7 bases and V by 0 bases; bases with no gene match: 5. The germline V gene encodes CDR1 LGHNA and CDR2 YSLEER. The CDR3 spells CASSQDGTRENEQFF. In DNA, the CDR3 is TGCGCCAGCAGCCAAGATGGGACTAGAGAAAATGAGCAGTTCTTC.

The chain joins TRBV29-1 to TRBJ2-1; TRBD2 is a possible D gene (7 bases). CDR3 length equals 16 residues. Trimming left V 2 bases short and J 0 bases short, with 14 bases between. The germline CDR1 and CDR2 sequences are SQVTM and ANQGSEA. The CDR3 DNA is TGCAGCGTTGAAAGGGGGGGGCGGAGCTCCTACAATGAGCAGTTCTTC. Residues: CSVERGGRSSYNEQFF.

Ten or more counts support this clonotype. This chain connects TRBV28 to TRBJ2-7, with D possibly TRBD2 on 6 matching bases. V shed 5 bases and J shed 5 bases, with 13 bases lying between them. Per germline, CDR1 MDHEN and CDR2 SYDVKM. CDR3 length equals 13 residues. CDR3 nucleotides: TGTGCCAGCAGTCTGACTAGGAGCGACGAGCAGTACTTC. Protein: CASSLTRSDEQYF.

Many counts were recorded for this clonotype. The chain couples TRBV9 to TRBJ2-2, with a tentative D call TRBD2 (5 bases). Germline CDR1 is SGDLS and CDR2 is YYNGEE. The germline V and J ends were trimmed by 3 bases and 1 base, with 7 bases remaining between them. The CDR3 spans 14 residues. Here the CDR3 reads CASSGSGNTGELFF. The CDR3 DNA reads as TGTGCCAGCAGCGGAAGCGGGAACACCGGGGAGCTGTTTTTT.

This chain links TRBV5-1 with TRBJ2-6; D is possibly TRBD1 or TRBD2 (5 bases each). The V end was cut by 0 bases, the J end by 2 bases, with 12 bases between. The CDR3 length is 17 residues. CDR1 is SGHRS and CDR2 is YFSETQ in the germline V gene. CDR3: CASSLDLGDAGANVLTF. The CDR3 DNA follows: TGCGCCAGCAGCTTGGACCTCGGGGACGCTGGGGCCAACGTCCTGACTTTC.

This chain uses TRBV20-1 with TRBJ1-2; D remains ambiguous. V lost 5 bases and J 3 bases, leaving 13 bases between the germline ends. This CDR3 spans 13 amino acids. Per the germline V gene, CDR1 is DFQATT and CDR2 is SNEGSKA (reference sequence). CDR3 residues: CSAGRPSDYGYTF. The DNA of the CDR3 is TGCAGTGCTGGACGCCCTTCGGACTATGGCTACACCTTC.

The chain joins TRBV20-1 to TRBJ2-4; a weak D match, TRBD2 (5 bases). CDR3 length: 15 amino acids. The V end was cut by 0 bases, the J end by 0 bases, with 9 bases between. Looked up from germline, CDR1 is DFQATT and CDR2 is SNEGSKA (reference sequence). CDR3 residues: CSARDRRLAKNIQYF. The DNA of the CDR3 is TGCAGTGCTAGAGATAGGAGGCTAGCCAAAAACATTCAGTACTTC.

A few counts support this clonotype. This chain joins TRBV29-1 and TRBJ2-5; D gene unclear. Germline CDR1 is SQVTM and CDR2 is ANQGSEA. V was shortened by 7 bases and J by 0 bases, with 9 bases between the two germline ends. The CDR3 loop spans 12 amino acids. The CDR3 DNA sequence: TGCAGCGGTGCTCGGAACCAAGAGACCCAGTACTTC. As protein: CSGARNQETQYF.

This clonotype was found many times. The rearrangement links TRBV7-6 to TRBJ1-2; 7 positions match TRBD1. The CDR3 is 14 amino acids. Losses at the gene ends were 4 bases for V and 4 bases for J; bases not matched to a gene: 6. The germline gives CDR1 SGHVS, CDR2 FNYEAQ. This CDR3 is CASSSGQVLYGYTF. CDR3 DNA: TGTGCCAGCAGCTCCGGACAGGTGCTCTATGGCTACACCTTC.

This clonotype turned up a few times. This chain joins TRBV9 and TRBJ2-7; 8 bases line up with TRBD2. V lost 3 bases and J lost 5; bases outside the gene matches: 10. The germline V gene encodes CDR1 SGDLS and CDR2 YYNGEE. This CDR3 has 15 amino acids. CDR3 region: CASSATSAGVNEQYF. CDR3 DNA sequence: TGTGCCAGCAGCGCAACGTCAGCGGGAGTCAACGAGCAGTACTTC.

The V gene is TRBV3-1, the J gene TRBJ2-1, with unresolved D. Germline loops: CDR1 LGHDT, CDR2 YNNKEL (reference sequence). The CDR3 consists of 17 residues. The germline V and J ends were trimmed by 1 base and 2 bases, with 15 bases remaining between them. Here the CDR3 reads CASSQASFGSPYNEQFF. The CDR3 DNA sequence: TGTGCCAGCAGCCAAGCTTCCTTCGGCTCTCCCTACAATGAGCAGTTCTTC.

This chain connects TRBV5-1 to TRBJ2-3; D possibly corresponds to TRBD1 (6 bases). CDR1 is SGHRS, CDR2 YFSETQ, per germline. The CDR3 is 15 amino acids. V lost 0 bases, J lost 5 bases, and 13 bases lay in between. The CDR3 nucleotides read TGCGCCAGCAGCTTGGGGCCAGGGGTGGAAGATACGCAGTATTTT. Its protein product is CASSLGPGVEDTQYF. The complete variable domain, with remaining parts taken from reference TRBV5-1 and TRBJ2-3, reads KAGVTQTPRYLIKTRGQQVTLSCSPISGHRSVSWYQQTPGQGLQFLFEYFSETQRNKGNFPGRFSGRQFSNSRSEMNVSTLELGDSALYLCASSLGPGVEDTQYFGPGTRLTVL.

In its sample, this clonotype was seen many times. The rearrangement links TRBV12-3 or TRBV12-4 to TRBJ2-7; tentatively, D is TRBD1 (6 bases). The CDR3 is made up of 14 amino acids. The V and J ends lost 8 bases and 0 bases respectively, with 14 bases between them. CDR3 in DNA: TGTGCCAGCCGCCAAGGGACAATCTCCTACGAGCAGTACTTC. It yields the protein CASRQGTISYEQYF.

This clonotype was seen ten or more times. The CDR3 nucleotides are TGCGCCAGCAGCTTAACAGGGGGCATGTACGAGCAGTACTTC. Residues: CASSLTGGMYEQYF. This sequence joins TRBV5-1 and TRBJ2-7; 9 bases match TRBD1. Germline loops: CDR1 SGHRS, CDR2 YFSETQ. V shed 2 bases and J 4 bases; nucleotides not matched to a gene: 4. The CDR3 loop spans 14 amino acids. The entire variable domain, with the rest obtained from reference TRBV5-1 and TRBJ2-7, is as follows: KAGVTQTPRYLIKTRGQQVTLSCSPISGHRSVSWYQQTPGQGLQFLFEYFSETQRNKGNFPGRFSGRQFSNSRSEMNVSTLELGDSALYLCASSLTGGMYEQYFGPGTRLTVT.

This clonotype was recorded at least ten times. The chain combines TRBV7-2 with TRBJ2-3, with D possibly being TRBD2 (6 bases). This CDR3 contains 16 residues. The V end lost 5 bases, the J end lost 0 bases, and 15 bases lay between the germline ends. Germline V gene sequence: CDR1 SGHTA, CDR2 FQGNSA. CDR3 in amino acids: CASSLIGGTSTDTQYF. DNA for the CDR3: TGTGCCAGCAGCCTAATCGGCGGGACTAGCACAGATACGCAGTATTTT.

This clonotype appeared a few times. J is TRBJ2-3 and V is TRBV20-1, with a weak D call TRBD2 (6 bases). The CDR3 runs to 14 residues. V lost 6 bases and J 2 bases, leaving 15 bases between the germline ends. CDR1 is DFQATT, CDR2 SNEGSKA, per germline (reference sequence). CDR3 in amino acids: CSAPGLDFTDTQYF. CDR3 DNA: TGCAGTGCCCCGGGACTGGACTTCACAGATACGCAGTATTTT.

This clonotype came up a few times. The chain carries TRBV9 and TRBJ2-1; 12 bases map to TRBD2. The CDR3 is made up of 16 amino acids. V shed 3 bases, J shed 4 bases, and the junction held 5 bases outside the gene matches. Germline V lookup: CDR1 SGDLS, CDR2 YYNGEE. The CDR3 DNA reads TGTGCCAGCAGCGCGGGACTAGCGGGTGGTTACAATGAGCAGTTCTTC. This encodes CASSAGLAGGYNEQFF. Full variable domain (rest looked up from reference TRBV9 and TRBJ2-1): DSGVTQTPKHLITATGQRVTLRCSPRSGDLSVYWYQQSLDQGLQFLIQYYNGEERAKGNILERFSAQQFPDLHSELNLSSLELGDSALYFCASSAGLAGGYNEQFFGPGTRLTVL.

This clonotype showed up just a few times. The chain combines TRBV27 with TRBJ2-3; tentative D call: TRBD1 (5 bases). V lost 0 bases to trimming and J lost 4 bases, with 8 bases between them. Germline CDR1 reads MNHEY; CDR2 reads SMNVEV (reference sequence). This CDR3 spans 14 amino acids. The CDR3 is CASSLSRGADTQYF. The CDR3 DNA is TGTGCCAGCAGTTTATCAAGGGGCGCAGATACGCAGTATTTT.

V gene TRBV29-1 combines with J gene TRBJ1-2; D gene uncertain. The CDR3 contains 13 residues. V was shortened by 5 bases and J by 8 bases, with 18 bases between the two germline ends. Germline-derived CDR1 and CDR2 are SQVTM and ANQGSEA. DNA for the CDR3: TGCAGCGTTACCCCGGAGAACAGAAGCGGCTACACCTTC. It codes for CSVTPENRSGYTF. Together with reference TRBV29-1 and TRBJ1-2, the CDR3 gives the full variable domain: SAVISQKPSRDICQRGTSLTIQCQVDSQVTMMFWYRQQPGQSLTLIATANQGSEATYESGFVIDKFPISRPNLTFSTLTVSNMSPEDSSIYLCSVTPENRSGYTFGSGTRLTVV.